The 29 T cell receptor beta chains presented below share a single source sample, sequenced in a study of shared clonotypes between healthy human individuals (dated by TCRdb to the early 2020s). The method behind the library was the immunoSEQ multiplex PCR assay. This immuneACCESS table, as held by TCRdb, lists in-frame sequences with V and J called but not all clones. Of the missing ones, under half trace to an unresolved V gene in checked studies; the others have no known cause. Across this sample there are more than 2,000,000 clones, with around nine tenths seen only once. Roughly 0.13% of the sample goes to the ten largest clones. Specimen: naive CD4+ T cells sorted from blood. This sample's cell subset or site label indicates: CD45RA+ positively selected. All receptors derive from a man younger than 35 in good health.

This sequence joins TRBV6-1 and TRBJ2-7, with 9 bases lining up with TRBD1. After removal of 8 bases from V and 0 bases from J, the junction contained 8 bases not matched to a gene. The CDR3 totals 15 residues. Looked up from germline, CDR1 is MNHNS and CDR2 is SASEGT. The CDR3 DNA sequence: TGTGCCAGCGGCTCGACAGGGGGGGCCTCCTACGAGCAGTACTTC. It specifies CASGSTGGASYEQYF.

There are a few counts of this clone. At the DNA level, this CDR3 is encoded by other sequences in the same sample as well. The rearrangement links TRBV7-9 to TRBJ2-3; D is ambiguous. The CDR3 runs 13 residues. Germline V gene lookup returns CDR1 SEHNR and CDR2 FQNEAQ (reference sequence). V was cut by 1 base and J by 3 bases, with 5 bases left in between. The CDR3 protein is CASSLVVTDTQYF. CDR3 nucleotides: TGTGCCAGCAGCTTAGTTGTTACAGATACGCAGTATTTT.

The J gene is TRBJ1-6, the V gene TRBV6-1, with 7 bases lining up with TRBD1. This CDR3 region has 13 residues. V was pared by 5 bases and J by 10 bases, with 5 bases of the junction left unmatched. Per the germline V gene, CDR1 is MNHNS and CDR2 is SASEGT. The CDR3 is CASSTGQSSPLHF. CDR3 bases: TGTGCCAGCAGTACGGGACAGTCATCACCCCTCCACTTT.

J is TRBJ2-2 and V is TRBV6-6, with D possibly TRBD1 on 5 matching bases. The CDR3 has 12 amino acids. V dropped 5 bases and J dropped 6 bases, with 7 bases sitting between them. Germline CDR1 reads MNHNY; CDR2 reads SVGAGI (reference sequence). CDR3 coding DNA: TGTGCCAGCAGTCCAGGGTCCGGGGAGCTGTTTTTT. It is translated as CASSPGSGELFF.

The chain links TRBV5-4 to TRBJ1-1; 7 bases line up with TRBD1. The CDR3 is 13 amino acids. With V trimmed by 3 bases and J by 7 bases, 6 bases remained unmatched. CDR1 SGHNT and CDR2 YYREEE come from the germline V gene (reference sequence). CDR3 amino acids: CASSSTGVNEAFF. CDR3 in DNA: TGTGCCAGCAGCTCCACAGGGGTAAATGAAGCTTTCTTT.

The rearrangement uses TRBV27 and TRBJ2-7; 10 positions match TRBD1. V shed 5 bases, J shed 3 bases, and the junction held 4 bases outside the gene matches. CDR3 length equals 14 residues. Germline V CDR1 and CDR2: MNHEY, SMNVEV (reference sequence). DNA for the CDR3: TGTGCCAGCAGTAGGACAGGGGGGATCTACGAGCAGTACTTC. This sequence encodes CASSRTGGIYEQYF.

J is TRBJ2-1 and V is TRBV7-2; TRBD2 agrees at 13 bases. The CDR3 extends over 15 amino acids. The V and J ends lost 6 bases and 6 bases, in that order; junction bases with no gene match: 5. Per germline, CDR1 SGHTA and CDR2 FQGNSA. The CDR3 here is CASSLTSGRGNEQFF. The CDR3 DNA sequence: TGTGCCAGCAGTCTTACTAGCGGGAGGGGCAATGAGCAGTTCTTC.

This sequence joins TRBV10-3 and TRBJ2-2; D assignment may be TRBD1 or TRBD2 (5 bases each). Germline CDR1 ENHRY, CDR2 SYGVKD. This CDR3 comprises 14 residues. Trimming removed 5 bases at V and 4 bases at J, with 11 bases between. DNA for the CDR3: TGTGCCATCAGTCCGGGACCGATCACCGGGGAGCTGTTTTTT. It is translated as CAISPGPITGELFF.

The J gene is TRBJ2-7, the V gene TRBV7-8; 9 positions match TRBD1. Germline V CDR1 and CDR2: SGHVS, FQNEAQ. The CDR3 has 15 residues. V trimming: 1 base; J trimming: 6 bases; junction bases outside the gene matches: 7. The CDR3 sequence is CASSLGMGQGGEQYF. The CDR3 bases are TGTGCCAGCAGCTTAGGGATGGGACAGGGCGGCGAGCAGTACTTC.

The chain recombines TRBV7-9 with TRBJ2-3; 8 positions match TRBD2. The CDR3 is made up of 12 amino acids. The germline V gene has CDR1 SEHNR and CDR2 FQNEAQ (reference sequence). V shed 1 base, J shed 10 bases, and the junction held 1 base outside the gene matches. For the CDR3, the DNA is TGTGCCAGCAGCTTAGTACTAGCGGCGCAGTATTTT. Translating gives CASSLVLAAQYF.

The CDR3 nucleotides read TGTGCCAGCTCCGGGACACCCGTCCACGAGCAGTACTTC. This gives the protein CASSGTPVHEQYF. The rearrangement joins TRBV18 to TRBJ2-7; weak D call: TRBD1 (6 bases). The germline V and J ends were trimmed by 6 bases and 5 bases, with 14 bases remaining between them. The length of the CDR3 is 13 residues. Per the germline V gene, CDR1 is KGHSH and CDR2 is LQKENI.

This clone has just one count. The chain uses TRBV29-1 and TRBJ1-2; tentatively, D is TRBD1 (6 bases). V was cut by 4 bases and J by 11 bases, with 20 bases left in between. Germline V gives CDR1 SQVTM, CDR2 ANQGSEA. CDR3 length: 13 residues. CDR3 amino acids: CSVVSPFGGSYTF. CDR3 coding DNA: TGCAGCGTTGTGAGCCCCTTCGGGGGCTCGTACACCTTC.

This chain uses TRBV5-1 with TRBJ2-7; TRBD2 might be the D (7 bases). The CDR3 is 14 residues long. V lost 4 bases, J lost 2 bases, and 13 bases lay in between. Germline V gene data show CDR1 as SGHRS and CDR2 as YFSETQ. The CDR3 spells CASSPGGPTYEQYF. The CDR3 DNA is TGCGCCAGCAGCCCCGGGGGGCCGACCTACGAGCAGTACTTC.

The gene calls are TRBV6-6 and TRBJ1-2; D ambiguous. V dropped 5 bases and J dropped 4 bases, with 11 bases sitting between them. The CDR3 covers 13 residues. The germline V gene encodes CDR1 MNHNY and CDR2 SVGAGI (reference sequence). The DNA of the CDR3 is TGTGCCAGCAGTCCGGAGATGACCTATGGCTACACCTTC. Protein product: CASSPEMTYGYTF.

The chain is built from TRBV2 and TRBJ2-2; 10 bases fit TRBD2. The germline gives CDR1 SNHLY, CDR2 FYNNEI. This CDR3 contains 16 residues. Losses at the gene ends were 7 bases for V and 4 bases for J; bases not matched to a gene: 9. CDR3 DNA sequence: TGTGCCAGCACGGCTAGCGGGAGTGTAGGCACCGGGGAGCTGTTTTTT. Its translation: CASTASGSVGTGELFF.

This clone was observed a handful of times. The J gene is TRBJ1-5, the V gene TRBV30, with D possibly being TRBD1 (5 bases). Germline CDR1 and CDR2: GTSNPN and SVGIG (reference sequence). V shed 1 base and J shed 9 bases, with 16 bases lying between them. The CDR3 has 14 amino acids. The CDR3 protein is CAWSEGTSHPPQHF. As DNA, the CDR3 is TGTGCCTGGAGTGAAGGGACGTCTCATCCGCCCCAGCATTTT.

The CDR3 region is CASSPLGQGVVRYGYTF. The CDR3 region has the DNA TGTGCCAGCTCACCGTTGGGACAGGGGGTCGTTCGTTATGGCTACACCTTC. The gene calls are TRBV18 and TRBJ1-2; 11 positions match TRBD1. The CDR3 loop spans 17 amino acids. The J segment lost 5 bases and the V segment lost 3 bases, leaving 11 bases of the junction unmatched. Germline CDR1 and CDR2: KGHSH and LQKENI.

This chain uses TRBV6-5 with TRBJ2-7; 8 bases match TRBD2. V gave up 5 bases and J gave up 6 bases; unmatched junction bases: 12. Germline assignment: CDR1 MNHEY and CDR2 SVGAGI. The length of the CDR3 is 15 residues. CDR3 nucleotides: TGTGCCAGCAGTAAAGGACAAGCGGGAGAACCCGAGCAGTACTTC. Protein product: CASSKGQAGEPEQYF.

V usage is TRBV7-9 and J usage is TRBJ2-3; 8 nucleotides agree with TRBD2. In germline, CDR1 is SEHNR, CDR2 FQNEAQ (reference sequence). This CDR3 has 13 amino acids. Losses at the gene ends were 8 bases for V and 1 base for J; bases not matched to a gene: 2. CDR3 in amino acids: CASAGRGTDTQYF. The CDR3 nucleotides are TGTGCCAGCGCCGGGAGGGGCACAGATACGCAGTATTTT.

This chain uses TRBV5-1 with TRBJ2-5, with 9 positions matching TRBD1. CDR3 size: 15 residues. V shed 0 bases, J shed 4 bases, and the junction held 4 bases outside the gene matches. The germline gives CDR1 SGHRS, CDR2 YFSETQ. The CDR3 DNA reads as TGCGCCAGCAGCTTGGACAGGGGGCGTTCAGAGACCCAGTACTTC. Translation: CASSLDRGRSETQYF.

The chain combines TRBV6-6 with TRBJ2-3; 9 bases align to TRBD2. This CDR3 is 14 amino acids long. Germline V lookup: CDR1 MNHNY, CDR2 SVGAGI (reference sequence). J was trimmed by 1 base and V by 5 bases; bases with no gene match: 1. CDR3: CASSIAGGTDTQYF. The CDR3 DNA sequence: TGTGCCAGCAGTATAGCGGGGGGCACAGATACGCAGTATTTT.

V gene TRBV9 combines with J gene TRBJ2-1, with no clear D. V was pared by 3 bases and J by 4 bases, with 11 bases between. The CDR3 is made up of 14 amino acids. Per germline, CDR1 SGDLS and CDR2 YYNGEE. The CDR3, as DNA: TGTGCCAGCAGCGCGTCTCCGTGGTACAATGAGCAGTTCTTC. It specifies CASSASPWYNEQFF.

As regards this clone: The identical CDR3 is also encoded by other nucleotide sequences in the sample. The J gene is TRBJ2-5, the V gene TRBV5-4, with D possibly TRBD1 on 6 matching bases. CDR1 and CDR2 from the germline V gene are SGHNT and YYREEE (reference sequence). The CDR3 runs 13 residues. V was trimmed by 2 bases and J by 5 bases, leaving 10 bases between them. CDR3 nucleotides: TGTGCCAGCAGCTTACAGGGATTGGAGACCCAGTACTTC. Encoded protein: CASSLQGLETQYF.

The chain couples TRBV28 to TRBJ2-7; 10 bases are a match to TRBD2. Germline lookup yields CDR1 MDHEN and CDR2 SYDVKM. The CDR3 is made up of 15 amino acids. V gave up 6 bases and J gave up 5 bases; unmatched junction bases: 10. The CDR3 here is CASSRSSGGLHEQYF. CDR3 DNA: TGTGCCAGCAGCAGATCTAGCGGGGGCCTCCACGAGCAGTACTTC.

The CDR3 is CASSLLGNEQFF. CDR3 coding DNA: TGTGCCAGCAGTCTTCTTGGTAATGAGCAGTTCTTC. The V call is TRBV2, the J call TRBJ2-1; D unresolved. Germline CDR1 SNHLY, CDR2 FYNNEI. The CDR3 length is 12 residues. V lost 5 bases and J lost 7, with 9 bases in between. Supplemented by reference TRBV2 and TRBJ2-1, the full variable domain reads EPEVTQTPSHQVTQMGQEVILRCVPISNHLYFYWYRQILGQKVEFLVSFYNNEISEKSEIFDDQFSVERPDGSNFTLKIRSTKLEDSAMYFCASSLLGNEQFFGPGTRLTVL.

This rearrangement joins TRBV7-6 to TRBJ1-4; D possibly corresponds to TRBD1 (6 bases). The CDR3 contains 15 residues. The germline CDR1 and CDR2 sequences are SGHVS and FNYEAQ. The V end was cut by 5 bases, the J end by 8 bases, with 18 bases between. CDR3 amino acids: CASSQRGSSREKLFF. The CDR3 DNA is TGTGCCAGCAGCCAGAGGGGGTCGTCTAGGGAAAAACTGTTTTTT.

J is TRBJ2-1 and V is TRBV6-5; 11 positions match TRBD2. Germline V gene lookup returns CDR1 MNHEY and CDR2 SVGAGI. The J segment lost 6 bases and the V segment lost 6 bases, leaving 7 bases of the junction unmatched. The length of the CDR3 is 15 residues. The CDR3 is CASRQHSGGANEQFF. The CDR3 bases are TGTGCCAGCAGACAACATAGCGGGGGGGCCAATGAGCAGTTCTTC.

As for this clone: Additional DNA sequences in this sample encode the identical CDR3. The rearrangement uses TRBV6-6 and TRBJ1-3; D is unclear. Germline CDR1 and CDR2: MNHNY and SVGAGI (reference sequence). The CDR3 is 13 residues long. V gave up 2 bases and J gave up 4 bases, with 6 bases separating them. The CDR3: CASSYGGGNTIYF. CDR3 nucleotide sequence: TGTGCCAGCAGTTACGGTGGGGGAAACACCATATATTTT.

V gene TRBV9 combines with J gene TRBJ2-3, with 15 bases identical to TRBD2. Looked up from germline, CDR1 is SGDLS and CDR2 is YYNGEE. With 4 bases clipped from V and 0 bases from J, the junction kept 9 bases outside the gene matches. The CDR3 covers 19 residues. This CDR3 reads CASSYRGLAGGPSTDTQYF. DNA for the CDR3: TGTGCCAGCAGCTACCGTGGACTAGCGGGGGGGCCCAGCACAGATACGCAGTATTTT.